Listed here are 29 T cell receptor beta chains from one sample, sequenced in a study of T cell responses to AZD1222 COVID-19 vaccine. This table comes from immunoSEQ multiplex PCR, and its TCRdb copy is limited to in-frame clones, with some not included. Among 250,000 to 300,000 clones, approximately 94% were seen once, and the ten largest hold 0.55%. Material: peripheral blood, obtained 28 days after the second AZD1222 dose. All receptors come from an adult who received the AZD1222 COVID-19 vaccine.

CDR3 DNA sequence: TGTGCCAGCAGCTTAGGACCTGGGGCATCTTATGGCTACACCTTC. As protein: CASSLGPGASYGYTF. The chain is built from TRBV7-2 and TRBJ1-2; the D gene is possibly TRBD1 (5 bases). Trimming removed 1 base at V and 5 bases at J, with 14 bases between. This CDR3 comprises 15 residues. The germline gives CDR1 SGHTA, CDR2 FQGNSA.

The CDR3 coding sequence is TGTGCCAGCAGCCAAGCCCCGGGTCAGCCCCAGCATTTT. This sequence encodes CASSQAPGQPQHF. The V and J genes are TRBV3-1 (or the pseudogene TRBV3-2) and TRBJ1-5; no definite D call. The length of the CDR3 is 13 residues. Germline V gene data show CDR1 as LGHDT and CDR2 as YNNKEL (reference sequence). V was pared by 1 base and J by 6 bases, with 7 bases between.

This chain uses TRBV2 with TRBJ1-4; 9 bases match TRBD1. Trimming took 8 bases from V and 5 from J; bases not matched to a gene: 6. The CDR3 is made up of 14 amino acids. Germline CDR1 and CDR2: SNHLY and FYNNEI. The CDR3 loop reads CASGGGTGNEKLFF. CDR3 nucleotides: TGTGCCAGCGGGGGCGGGACAGGGAATGAAAAACTGTTTTTT.

CDR3 DNA: TGTGCCTGTGAGGGCCCAGAGACCCAGTACTTC. Translating gives CACEGPETQYF. The chain combines TRBV30 with TRBJ2-5; TRBD2 is a possible D gene (5 bases). The ends were cut back, 6 bases at V and 4 bases at J, with 9 bases in the middle. The CDR3 is made up of 11 amino acids. Germline CDR1 is GTSNPN and CDR2 is SVGIG (reference sequence).

The rearrangement links TRBV9 to TRBJ2-7, with D perhaps assigned TRBD1 or TRBD2 (5 bases each). CDR3 length: 13 residues. Germline V gene sequence: CDR1 SGDLS, CDR2 YYNGEE. The ends were cut back, 3 bases at V and 7 bases at J, with 14 bases in the middle. As DNA, the CDR3 is TGTGCCAGCAGCGCGGGACCTAGAGGAGAGCAGTACTTC. It translates to CASSAGPRGEQYF. The complete variable domain, with remaining parts taken from reference TRBV9 and TRBJ2-7, reads DSGVTQTPKHLITATGQRVTLRCSPRSGDLSVYWYQQSLDQGLQFLIQYYNGEERAKGNILERFSAQQFPDLHSELNLSSLELGDSALYFCASSAGPRGEQYFGPGTRLTVT.

The chain combines TRBV3-1 (or the pseudogene TRBV3-2) with TRBJ1-1, with D hard to call. CDR1 and CDR2 (germline): LGHDT, YNNKEL (reference sequence). Between the trimmed V and J ends, which lost 4 bases and 4 bases, there was a span of 13 bases. This CDR3 is built from 14 residues. CDR3 sequence: CASSPRELGTEAFF. The CDR3 bases are TGTGCCAGCAGCCCCCGGGAACTCGGCACTGAAGCTTTCTTT.

Ten or more counts support this clone. The rearrangement links TRBV7-2 to TRBJ1-4, with 10 bases fitting TRBD1. CDR3 length equals 14 residues. CDR1 is SGHTA and CDR2 is FQGNSA in the germline V gene. J gave up 8 bases and V 5 bases, and 5 bases lay outside the gene matches. In nucleotides, the CDR3 is TGTGCCAGCAGCGCCGGGACAGGGGAGGAAAAACTGTTTTTT. It encodes CASSAGTGEEKLFF. Based on the CDR3 plus reference TRBV7-2 and TRBJ1-4, the full variable domain is GAGVSQSPSNKVTEKGKDVELRCDPISGHTALYWYRQSLGQGLEFLIYFQGNSAPDKSGLPSDRFSAERTGGSVSTLTIQRTQQEDSAVYLCASSAGTGEEKLFFGSGTQLSVL.

The rearrangement links TRBV4-3 to TRBJ1-4; D gene unclear. Germline-derived CDR1 and CDR2 are LGHNA and YSLEER. There are 14 residues in the CDR3. The germline V and J ends were trimmed by 1 base and 8 bases, with 11 bases remaining between them. The CDR3 nucleotides are TGCGCCAGCAGCCAAGCGCTGGGTCTGGAAAAACTGTTTTTT. This translates into CASSQALGLEKLFF.

This chain links TRBV7-2 with TRBJ2-5; D remains ambiguous. This CDR3 has 14 residues. V gave up 3 bases and J gave up 1 base, with 9 bases separating them. Germline CDR1 is SGHTA and CDR2 is FQGNSA. The CDR3 is CASSLPGRQETQYF. In DNA, the CDR3 is TGTGCCAGCAGCTTGCCGGGTCGCCAAGAGACCCAGTACTTC.

In its sample, this clone was seen a few times. The gene calls are TRBV19 and TRBJ2-1, with D possibly TRBD2 on 5 matching bases. CDR1 is LNHDA and CDR2 is SQIVND in the germline V gene (reference sequence). V lost 3 bases and J 7 bases, leaving 7 bases between the germline ends. CDR3 length: 12 residues. CDR3 region: CASSMDWNEQFF. The CDR3 DNA reads TGTGCCAGTAGTATGGACTGGAATGAGCAGTTCTTC. Complete variable domain (other parts from reference TRBV19 and TRBJ2-1): DGGITQSPKYLFRKEGQNVTLSCEQNLNHDAMYWYRQDPGQGLRLIYYSQIVNDFQKGDIAEGYSVSREKKESFPLTVTSAQKNPTAFYLCASSMDWNEQFFGPGTRLTVL.

The CDR3 DNA sequence: TGTGCCAGCAGCCCCGGACGCGGGCCTGAAGCTTTCTTT. Translating gives CASSPGRGPEAFF. The chain employs TRBV7-6 and TRBJ1-1; D uncertain. CDR3 size: 13 residues. Trimming stripped 5 bases from V and 6 bases from J, with 13 bases between. Germline CDR1 reads SGHVS; CDR2 reads FNYEAQ.

V is TRBV6-8 and J is TRBJ1-3, with D possibly being TRBD1 (5 bases). The CDR3 runs 14 residues. Germline assignment: CDR1 MNHGY and CDR2 SAAAGT. V dropped 6 bases and J dropped 2 bases, with 11 bases sitting between them. CDR3 nucleotide sequence: TGTGCCAGCAGCGGGGCCGGAACTGGAAACACCATATATTTT. Translated: CASSGAGTGNTIYF.

This clone was seen a handful of times. The V gene is TRBV9, the J gene TRBJ2-7, with 8 nucleotides matching TRBD2. V shed 0 bases and J 2 bases; nucleotides not matched to a gene: 13. This CDR3 region has 18 residues. Germline V CDR1 and CDR2: SGDLS, YYNGEE. The CDR3 protein is CASSVAPTGAGGPYEQYF. In DNA form, the CDR3 reads TGTGCCAGCAGCGTAGCTCCGACGGGGGCGGGAGGTCCCTACGAGCAGTACTTC.

V gene TRBV21-1 combines with J gene TRBJ1-6; TRBD1 was called by the table and not checked on the DNA. TRBV21-1 is deemed a pseudogene. The CDR3 contains 15 residues. The DNA for the CDR3 is TGTGCCAGCAGCAAAGTAAAACACTATAATTCACCCCTCCACTTT. This translates into CASSKVKHYNSPLHF.

The J gene is TRBJ2-1, the V gene TRBV19; 7 nucleotides align to TRBD2. J was trimmed by 0 bases and V by 9 bases; bases with no gene match: 8. Germline CDR1 reads LNHDA; CDR2 reads SQIVND (reference sequence). CDR3 length: 15 amino acids. As DNA, the CDR3 is TGTGCCAGCCAGCGGGACTCTTACTCCTACAATGAGCAGTTCTTC. Protein product: CASQRDSYSYNEQFF. Using reference TRBV19 and TRBJ2-1 for the parts outside the CDR3, the full variable domain is DGGITQSPKYLFRKEGQNVTLSCEQNLNHDAMYWYRQDPGQGLRLIYYSQIVNDFQKGDIAEGYSVSREKKESFPLTVTSAQKNPTAFYLCASQRDSYSYNEQFFGPGTRLTVL.

V usage is TRBV21-1 and J usage is TRBJ1-1. TRBV21-1 is a known pseudogene. The CDR3 extends over 12 amino acids. The CDR3 loop reads CASSRRPVGAFF. The CDR3 DNA reads TGTGCCAGCAGCCGAAGGCCGGTTGGGGCTTTCTTT.

This chain joins TRBV7-3 and TRBJ2-1, with 11 positions matching TRBD2. With V trimmed by 1 base and J by 6 bases, 2 bases remained unmatched. Germline-derived CDR1 and CDR2 are SGHTA and FQGTGA. This CDR3 contains 15 residues. CDR3 DNA: TGTGCCAGCAGCTTAAGACTAGCGGGGCTCAATGAGCAGTTCTTC. Its translation: CASSLRLAGLNEQFF. Full variable domain (outside the CDR3, taken from reference TRBV7-3 and TRBJ2-1): GAGVSQTPSNKVTEKGKYVELRCDPISGHTALYWYRQSLGQGPEFLIYFQGTGAADDSGLPNDRFFAVRPEGSVSTLKIQRTERGDSAVYLCASSLRLAGLNEQFFGPGTRLTVL.

The chain carries TRBV5-1 and TRBJ1-1, with D tentatively TRBD1 (5 bases). V was trimmed by 0 bases and J by 3 bases, leaving 12 bases between them. CDR1 is SGHRS and CDR2 is YFSETQ in the germline V gene. The CDR3 runs 15 residues. CDR3 region: CASSLERGTYTEAFF. The CDR3 DNA is TGCGCCAGCAGCTTGGAGCGGGGGACCTACACTGAAGCTTTCTTT.

CDR3 nucleotide sequence: TGCGCCAGCAGCCAAGGGGGCGGGGGGTCCTCCTACAATGAGCAGTTCTTC. This sequence encodes CASSQGGGGSSYNEQFF. The V and J genes are TRBV4-1 and TRBJ2-1, with TRBD2 matching 8 bases. The CDR3 is 17 residues long. CDR1 is MGHRA, CDR2 YSYEKL, per germline. V lost 1 base and J lost 0; bases outside the gene matches: 5.

J is TRBJ1-2 and V is TRBV20-1; D is unresolved. Trimming removed 3 bases at V and 6 bases at J, with 8 bases between. Germline loops: CDR1 DFQATT, CDR2 SNEGSKA (reference sequence). CDR3 length equals 11 residues. CDR3 DNA: TGCAGTGCTAGGAGGCCGGATGGCTACACCTTC. Its translation: CSARRPDGYTF.

This chain uses TRBV2 with TRBJ1-2, with D hard to call. CDR3 length: 13 residues. Germline V gene sequence: CDR1 SNHLY, CDR2 FYNNEI. V shed 8 bases and J shed 7 bases, with 17 bases lying between them. This CDR3 is CASATAREGGYTF. For the CDR3, the DNA is TGTGCCAGCGCCACGGCAAGGGAAGGTGGCTACACCTTC.

V usage is TRBV7-2 and J usage is TRBJ1-2; 8 bases are a match to TRBD1. The CDR3 consists of 15 residues. The trim removed 2 bases at V and 8 bases at J, leaving 10 bases unmatched. Germline V CDR1 and CDR2: SGHTA, FQGNSA. CDR3 residues: CASSLLPGGREGYTF. The DNA of the CDR3 is TGTGCCAGCAGCTTATTGCCAGGGGGCAGGGAAGGCTACACCTTC.

The chain joins TRBV4-3 to TRBJ2-3; the match to TRBD2 covers 10 bases. CDR3 length: 16 residues. Germline-derived CDR1 and CDR2 are LGHNA and YSLEER. The trim removed 6 bases at V and 2 bases at J, leaving 8 bases unmatched. CDR3: CASSQLAGGPTDTQYF. The CDR3 bases are TGCGCCAGCAGTCAGTTAGCGGGAGGCCCCACAGATACGCAGTATTTT.

This chain uses TRBV18 with TRBJ1-4; D is unclear. Germline V gene lookup returns CDR1 KGHSH and CDR2 LQKENI. Deletions cut 3 bases from V and 4 bases from J, with 12 bases between. The CDR3 covers 15 residues. CDR3 bases: TGTGCCAGCTCACCGTCCCGGGGAGGTAATGAAAAACTGTTTTTT. Protein: CASSPSRGGNEKLFF.

The V call is TRBV6-5, the J call TRBJ2-7, with D possibly matching TRBD2 (6 bases). Trimming removed 8 bases at V and 6 bases at J, with 20 bases between. The CDR3 spans 14 residues. The germline V gene encodes CDR1 MNHEY and CDR2 SVGAGI. CDR3 nucleotides: TGTGCCAGCGCCGCCTTCGGGGGAAAGGGCGAGCAGTACTTC. It codes for CASAAFGGKGEQYF.

The V call is TRBV28, the J call TRBJ1-6; 9 nucleotides agree with TRBD1. The CDR3 has 15 residues. With V trimmed by 4 bases and J by 7 bases, 5 bases remained unmatched. CDR1 and CDR2 (germline): MDHEN, SYDVKM. CDR3: CASSYPGTGNSPLHF. The DNA of the CDR3 is TGTGCCAGCAGTTATCCCGGGACAGGGAATTCACCCCTCCACTTT. Complete variable domain (other parts from reference TRBV28 and TRBJ1-6): DVKVTQSSRYLVKRTGEKVFLECVQDMDHENMFWYRQDPGLGLRLIYFSYDVKMKEKGDIPEGYSVSREKKERFSLILESASTNQTSMYLCASSYPGTGNSPLHFGNGTRLTVT.

CDR3 sequence reads: CASSSGWGEAFF. The CDR3 nucleotides are TGTGCCAGTAGTTCCGGGTGGGGAGAAGCTTTCTTT. The chain employs TRBV19 and TRBJ1-1; D gene uncertain. There are 12 residues in the CDR3. The ends were cut back, 5 bases at V and 8 bases at J, with 12 bases in the middle. Germline-derived CDR1 and CDR2 are LNHDA and SQIVND (reference sequence).

The chain links TRBV5-6 to TRBJ1-3, with D perhaps matching TRBD1 (6 bases). This CDR3 spans 16 amino acids. CDR1 is SGHDT, CDR2 YYEEEE, per germline. V was cut by 1 base and J by 0 bases, with 11 bases left in between. CDR3 coding DNA: TGTGCCAGCAGCTTGATAACAGGGAACTCTGGAAACACCATATATTTT. Encoded protein: CASSLITGNSGNTIYF.

This chain links TRBV6-5 with TRBJ1-1, with a tentative D call TRBD1 (6 bases). Germline V gives CDR1 MNHEY, CDR2 SVGAGI. The CDR3 consists of 13 residues. The germline V and J ends were trimmed by 5 bases and 1 base, with 8 bases remaining between them. The CDR3 DNA reads TGTGCCAGCAGTCCGACAGGGAACACTGAAGCTTTCTTT. Translating it yields CASSPTGNTEAFF.